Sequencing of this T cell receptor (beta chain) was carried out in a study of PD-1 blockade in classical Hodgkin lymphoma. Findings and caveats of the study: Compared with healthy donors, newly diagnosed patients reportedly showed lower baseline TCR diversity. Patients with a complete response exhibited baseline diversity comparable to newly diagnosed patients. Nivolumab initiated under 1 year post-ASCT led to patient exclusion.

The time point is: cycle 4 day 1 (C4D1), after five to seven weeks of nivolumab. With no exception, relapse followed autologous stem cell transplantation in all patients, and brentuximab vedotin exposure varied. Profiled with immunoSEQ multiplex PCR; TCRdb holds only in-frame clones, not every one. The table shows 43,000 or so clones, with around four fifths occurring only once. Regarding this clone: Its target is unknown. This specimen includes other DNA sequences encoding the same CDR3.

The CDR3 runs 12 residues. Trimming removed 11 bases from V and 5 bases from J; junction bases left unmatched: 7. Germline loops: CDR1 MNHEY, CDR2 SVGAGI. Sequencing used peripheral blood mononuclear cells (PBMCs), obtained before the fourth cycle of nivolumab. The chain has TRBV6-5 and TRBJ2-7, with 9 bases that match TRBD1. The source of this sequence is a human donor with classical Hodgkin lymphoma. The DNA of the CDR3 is TGTGCCGCCGGAACAGGGGGCAACGAGCAGTACTTC. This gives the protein CAAGTGGNEQYF.